This TCR beta chain comes out of a study of cytomegalovirus exposure and HLA in healthy donors. In the case of this clone: No antigen is known for it.

V was cut by 2 bases and J by 7 bases, with 18 bases left in between. This CDR3 contains 16 residues. Germline CDR1 LGHNA, CDR2 YNFKEQ. PCR involved 60 Vbeta and 13 Jbeta primers. Some clones are missing from TCRdb's copy, which holds only in-frame ones; the method was immunoSEQ multiplex PCR. This sample's table has about 150,000 clones. Study-wide findings and caveats: It was assumed in the presence/absence analyses that sequencing depth was roughly uniform across donors. The classifier reportedly diagnosed cytomegalovirus status with high sensitivity and specificity. According to an earlier analysis, most TCR beta V segments yielded productive rearrangements about 90% or about 30% of the time.

This receptor was taken from a woman between 50 and 59 years old in good health and CMV-seronegative. The V gene is TRBV4-2, the J gene TRBJ2-1; TRBD2 might be the D (5 bases). The sample was PBMCs. The CDR3 here is CASSQFVGLAVNEQFF. CDR3 nucleotide sequence: TGTGCCAGCAGCCAATTCGTAGGCCTAGCAGTGAATGAGCAGTTCTTC.